The text below deals with one T cell receptor beta chain. These data belong to a study of blood T cell repertoires in COVID-19. On the study more broadly: Donors in the United States, Italy and Spain gave samples during acute or convalescent COVID-19.

The J segment lost 10 bases and the V segment lost 1 base, leaving 6 bases of the junction unmatched. CDR1 and CDR2 (germline): SEHNR, FQNEAQ (reference sequence). This CDR3 has 15 amino acids. TCRdb's table, derived via immunoSEQ multiplex PCR, lists solely in-frame clones and lacks some. The sample carries a few hundred thousand clones, 80% to 85% recorded once. Input material: PBMCs or T cells enriched from blood (not recorded which). The gene calls are TRBV7-9 and TRBJ1-6; 8 nucleotides line up with TRBD1. The TCR originated in a woman aged 50 to 65 who had recovered from COVID-19. The CDR3 loop is CASSLVAGGGSPLHF. The CDR3 DNA follows: TGTGCCAGCAGCTTAGTGGCAGGGGGCGGCTCACCCCTCCACTTT. Based on the CDR3 plus reference TRBV7-9 and TRBJ1-6, the full variable domain is DTGVSQNPRHKITKRGQNVTFRCDPISEHNRLYWYRQTLGQGPEFLTYFQNEAQLEKSRLLSDRFSAERPKGSFSTLEIQRTEQGDSAMYLCASSLVAGGGSPLHFGNGTRLTVT.